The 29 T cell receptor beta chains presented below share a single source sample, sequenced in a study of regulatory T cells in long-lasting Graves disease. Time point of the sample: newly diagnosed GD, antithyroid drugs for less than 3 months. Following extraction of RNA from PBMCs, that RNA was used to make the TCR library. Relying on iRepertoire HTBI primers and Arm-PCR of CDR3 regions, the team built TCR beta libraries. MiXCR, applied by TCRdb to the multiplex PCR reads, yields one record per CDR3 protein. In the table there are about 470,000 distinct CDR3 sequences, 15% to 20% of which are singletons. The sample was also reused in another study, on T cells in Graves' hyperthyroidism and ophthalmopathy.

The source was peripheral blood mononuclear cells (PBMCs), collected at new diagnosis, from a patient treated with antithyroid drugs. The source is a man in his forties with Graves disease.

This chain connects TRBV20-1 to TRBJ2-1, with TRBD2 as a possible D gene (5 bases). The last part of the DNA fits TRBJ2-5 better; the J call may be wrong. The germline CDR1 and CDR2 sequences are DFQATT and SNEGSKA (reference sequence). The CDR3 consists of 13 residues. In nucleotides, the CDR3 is TGCAGTGCTAGACCCGGGAATCAAGAGACCCAGTACTTC. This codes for CSARPGNQETQYF.

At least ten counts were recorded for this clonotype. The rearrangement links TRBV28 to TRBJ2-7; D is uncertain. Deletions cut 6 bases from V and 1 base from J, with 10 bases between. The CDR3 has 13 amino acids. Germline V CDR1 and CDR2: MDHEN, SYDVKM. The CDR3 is CASRQMGSYEQYF. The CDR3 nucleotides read TGTGCCAGCAGGCAAATGGGGTCCTACGAGCAGTACTTC.

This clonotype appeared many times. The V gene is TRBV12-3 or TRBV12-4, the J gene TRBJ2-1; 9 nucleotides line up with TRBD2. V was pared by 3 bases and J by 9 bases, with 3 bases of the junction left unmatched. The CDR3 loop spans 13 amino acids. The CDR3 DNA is TGTGCCAGCAGTTTGCGGGAGGGTATTGAGCAGTTCTTC. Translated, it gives CASSLREGIEQFF.

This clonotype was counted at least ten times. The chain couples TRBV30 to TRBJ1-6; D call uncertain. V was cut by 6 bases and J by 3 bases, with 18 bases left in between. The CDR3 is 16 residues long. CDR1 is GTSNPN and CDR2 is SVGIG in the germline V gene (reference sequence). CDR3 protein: CACSSAGRSYNSPLHF. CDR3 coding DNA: TGTGCCTGTTCCTCGGCCGGCCGAAGCTATAATTCACCCCTCCACTTT.

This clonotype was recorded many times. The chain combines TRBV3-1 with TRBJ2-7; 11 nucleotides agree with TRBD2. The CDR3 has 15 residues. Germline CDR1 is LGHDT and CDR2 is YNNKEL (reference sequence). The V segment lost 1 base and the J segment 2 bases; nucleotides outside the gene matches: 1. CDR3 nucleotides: TGTGCCAGCAGCCAAGTGACTAGCGGGGCCTACGAGCAGTACTTC. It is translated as CASSQVTSGAYEQYF.

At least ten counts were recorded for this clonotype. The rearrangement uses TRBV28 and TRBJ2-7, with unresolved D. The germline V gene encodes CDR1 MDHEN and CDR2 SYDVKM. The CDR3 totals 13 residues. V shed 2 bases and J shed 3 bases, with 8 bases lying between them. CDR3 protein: CASSLRDYYEQYF. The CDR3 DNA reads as TGTGCCAGCAGTTTAAGGGATTACTACGAGCAGTACTTC.

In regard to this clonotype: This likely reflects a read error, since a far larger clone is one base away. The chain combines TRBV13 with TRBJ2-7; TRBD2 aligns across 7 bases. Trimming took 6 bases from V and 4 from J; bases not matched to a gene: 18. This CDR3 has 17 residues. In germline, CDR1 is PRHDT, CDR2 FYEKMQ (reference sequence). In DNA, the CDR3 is TGTGCCAGCAGTCCACGTCAACCTCGACTAGCTGGGTACGAGCAGTACTTC. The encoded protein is CASSPRQPRLAGYEQYF.

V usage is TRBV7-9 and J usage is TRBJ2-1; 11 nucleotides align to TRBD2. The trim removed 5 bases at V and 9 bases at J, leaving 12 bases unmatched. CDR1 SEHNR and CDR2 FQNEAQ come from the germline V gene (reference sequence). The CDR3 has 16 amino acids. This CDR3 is CASSAVAGGSFGEQFF. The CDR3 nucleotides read TGTGCCAGCAGCGCCGTAGCGGGAGGGTCTTTTGGTGAGCAGTTCTTC.

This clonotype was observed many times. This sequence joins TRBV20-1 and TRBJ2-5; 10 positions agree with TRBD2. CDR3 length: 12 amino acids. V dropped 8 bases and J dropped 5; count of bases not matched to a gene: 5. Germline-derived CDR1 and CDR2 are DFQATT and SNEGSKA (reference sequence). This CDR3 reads CSLSGRGETQYF. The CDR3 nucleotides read TGCAGTCTGAGCGGGAGGGGGGAGACCCAGTACTTC.

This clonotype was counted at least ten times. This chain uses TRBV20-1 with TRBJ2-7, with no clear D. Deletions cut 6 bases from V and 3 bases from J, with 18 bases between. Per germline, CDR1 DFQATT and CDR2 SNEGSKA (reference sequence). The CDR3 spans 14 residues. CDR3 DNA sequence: TGCAGTGCCCGAGCTCAGGCAGATCACTACGAGCAGTACTTC. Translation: CSARAQADHYEQYF.

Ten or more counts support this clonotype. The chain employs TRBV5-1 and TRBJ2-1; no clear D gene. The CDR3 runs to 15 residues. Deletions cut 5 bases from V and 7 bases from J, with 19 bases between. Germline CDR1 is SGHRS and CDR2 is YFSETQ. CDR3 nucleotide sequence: TGCGCCAGCAGTCCGACTGCAGGTTTAGGGAATGAGCAGTTCTTC. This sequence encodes CASSPTAGLGNEQFF. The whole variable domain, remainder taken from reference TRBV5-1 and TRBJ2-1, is KAGVTQTPRYLIKTRGQQVTLSCSPISGHRSVSWYQQTPGQGLQFLFEYFSETQRNKGNFPGRFSGRQFSNSRSEMNVSTLELGDSALYLCASSPTAGLGNEQFFGPGTRLTVL.

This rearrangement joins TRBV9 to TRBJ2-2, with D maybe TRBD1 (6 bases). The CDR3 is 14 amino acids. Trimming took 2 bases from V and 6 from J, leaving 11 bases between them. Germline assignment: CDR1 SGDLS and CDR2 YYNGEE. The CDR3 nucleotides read TGTGCCAGCAGCGTGGGGGCCGTACCCGGGGAGCTGTTTTTT. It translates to CASSVGAVPGELFF.

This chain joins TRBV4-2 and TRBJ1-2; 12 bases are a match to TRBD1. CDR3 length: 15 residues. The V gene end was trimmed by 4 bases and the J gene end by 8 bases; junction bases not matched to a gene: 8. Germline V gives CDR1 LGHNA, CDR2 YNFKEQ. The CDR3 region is CASSPPGQGAGGYTF. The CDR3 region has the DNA TGTGCCAGCAGCCCTCCGGGACAGGGGGCAGGGGGCTACACCTTC.

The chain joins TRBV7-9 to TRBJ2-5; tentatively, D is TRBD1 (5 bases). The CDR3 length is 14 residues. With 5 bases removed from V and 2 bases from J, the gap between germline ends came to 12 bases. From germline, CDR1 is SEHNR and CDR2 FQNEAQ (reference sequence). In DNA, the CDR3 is TGTGCCAGCAGCGCGCCGACAGAACAAGAGACCCAGTACTTC. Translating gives CASSAPTEQETQYF. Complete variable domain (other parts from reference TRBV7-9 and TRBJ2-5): DTGVSQNPRHKITKRGQNVTFRCDPISEHNRLYWYRQTLGQGPEFLTYFQNEAQLEKSRLLSDRFSAERPKGSFSTLEIQRTEQGDSAMYLCASSAPTEQETQYFGPGTRLLVL.

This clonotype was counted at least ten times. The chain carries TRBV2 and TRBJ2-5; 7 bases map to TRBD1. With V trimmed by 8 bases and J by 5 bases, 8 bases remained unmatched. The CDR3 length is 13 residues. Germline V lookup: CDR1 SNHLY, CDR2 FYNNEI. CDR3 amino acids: CASGRGLEETQYF. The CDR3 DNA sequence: TGTGCCAGCGGTAGGGGGCTAGAGGAGACCCAGTACTTC.

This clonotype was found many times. The CDR3 DNA reads as TGCGCCAGCAGCTTAACAGACACAGATACGCAGTATTTT. It yields the protein CASSLTDTDTQYF. This chain uses TRBV5-1 with TRBJ2-3; D is unresolved. The CDR3 is 13 residues long. Trimming took off 2 bases at V and 2 bases at J, with 6 bases between the two ends. Germline lookup yields CDR1 SGHRS and CDR2 YFSETQ.

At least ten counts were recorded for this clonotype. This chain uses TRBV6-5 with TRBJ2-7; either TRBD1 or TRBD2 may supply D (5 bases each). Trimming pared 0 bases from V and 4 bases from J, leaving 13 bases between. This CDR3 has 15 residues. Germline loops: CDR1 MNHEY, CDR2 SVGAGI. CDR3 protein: CASSYSRDRVYEQYF. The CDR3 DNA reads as TGTGCCAGCAGTTACTCTCGGGACCGAGTTTACGAGCAGTACTTC.

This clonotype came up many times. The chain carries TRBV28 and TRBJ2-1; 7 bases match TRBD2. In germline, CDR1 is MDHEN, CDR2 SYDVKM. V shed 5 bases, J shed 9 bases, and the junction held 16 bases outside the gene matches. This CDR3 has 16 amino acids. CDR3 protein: CASSATSRGLSGEQFF. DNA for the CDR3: TGTGCCAGCAGTGCGACTAGCCGGGGGTTGTCGGGTGAGCAGTTCTTC.

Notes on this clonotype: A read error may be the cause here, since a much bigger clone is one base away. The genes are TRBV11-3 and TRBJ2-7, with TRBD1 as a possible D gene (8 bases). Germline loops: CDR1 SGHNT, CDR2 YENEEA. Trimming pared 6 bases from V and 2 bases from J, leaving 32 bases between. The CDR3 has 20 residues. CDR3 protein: CASSSTDRELLAGFTYEQYF. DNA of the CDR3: TGTGCCAGCAGTTCAACGGACAGGGAACTATTAGCGGGCTTTACCTACGAGCAGTACTTC.

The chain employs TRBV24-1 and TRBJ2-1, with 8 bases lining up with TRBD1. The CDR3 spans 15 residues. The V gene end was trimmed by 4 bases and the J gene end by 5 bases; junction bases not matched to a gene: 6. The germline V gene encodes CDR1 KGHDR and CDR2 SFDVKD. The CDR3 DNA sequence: TGTGCCACCAGTGAAACCAGGGGGCCGCACAATGAGCAGTTCTTC. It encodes CATSETRGPHNEQFF.

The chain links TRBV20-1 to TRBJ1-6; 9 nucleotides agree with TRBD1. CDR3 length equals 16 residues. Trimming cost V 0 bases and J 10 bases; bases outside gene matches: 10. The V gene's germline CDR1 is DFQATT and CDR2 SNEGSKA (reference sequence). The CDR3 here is CSAREGTGKYNSPLHF. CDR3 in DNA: TGCAGTGCTAGAGAAGGGACAGGGAAATACAACTCACCCCTCCACTTT.

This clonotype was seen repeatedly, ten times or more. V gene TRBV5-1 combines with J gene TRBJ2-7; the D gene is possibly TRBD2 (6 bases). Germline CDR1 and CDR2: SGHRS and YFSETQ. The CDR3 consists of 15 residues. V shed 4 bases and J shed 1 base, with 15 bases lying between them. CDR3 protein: CASSLRDLQSYEQYF. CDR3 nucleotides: TGCGCCAGCAGCCTCCGGGACTTGCAGTCCTACGAGCAGTACTTC.

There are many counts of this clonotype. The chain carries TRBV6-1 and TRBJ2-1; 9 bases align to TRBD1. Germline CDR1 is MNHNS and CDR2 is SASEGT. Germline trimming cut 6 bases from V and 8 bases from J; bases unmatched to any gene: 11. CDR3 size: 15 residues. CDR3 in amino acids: CASSQKQGADYEQFF. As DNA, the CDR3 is TGTGCCAGCAGCCAAAAACAGGGGGCGGATTATGAGCAGTTCTTC.

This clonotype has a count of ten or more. The CDR3 loop is CASSWGSGVNEQFF. The CDR3 DNA reads as TGTGCCAGCAGTTGGGGTAGCGGAGTCAATGAGCAGTTCTTC. The chain combines TRBV12-3 or TRBV12-4 with TRBJ2-1; possibly TRBD2 for D (6 bases). This CDR3 region has 14 residues. V was pared by 4 bases and J by 6 bases, with 13 bases between.

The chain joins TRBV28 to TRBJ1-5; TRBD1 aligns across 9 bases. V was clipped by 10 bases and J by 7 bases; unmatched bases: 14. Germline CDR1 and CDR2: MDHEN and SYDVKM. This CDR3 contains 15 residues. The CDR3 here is CAITAGTGFRQPQHF. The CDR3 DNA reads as TGTGCCATCACCGCCGGGACAGGGTTTCGGCAGCCCCAGCATTTT.

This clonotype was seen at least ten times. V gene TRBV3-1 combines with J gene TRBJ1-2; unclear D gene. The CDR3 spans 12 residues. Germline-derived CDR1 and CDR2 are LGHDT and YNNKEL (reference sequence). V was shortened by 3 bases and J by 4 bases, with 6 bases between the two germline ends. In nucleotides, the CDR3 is TGTGCCAGCAGCCACGACGGCTATGGCTACACCTTC. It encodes CASSHDGYGYTF.

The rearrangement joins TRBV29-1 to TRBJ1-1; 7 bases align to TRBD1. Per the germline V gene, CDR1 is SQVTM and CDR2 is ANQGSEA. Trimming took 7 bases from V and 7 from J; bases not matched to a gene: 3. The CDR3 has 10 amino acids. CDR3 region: CSAGDSEAFF. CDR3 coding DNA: TGCAGCGCTGGGGACAGTGAAGCTTTCTTT.

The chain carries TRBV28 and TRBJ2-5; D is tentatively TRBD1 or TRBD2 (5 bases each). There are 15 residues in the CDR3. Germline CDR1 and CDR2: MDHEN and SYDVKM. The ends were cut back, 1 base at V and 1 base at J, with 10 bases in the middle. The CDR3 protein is CASSLSHGAQETQYF. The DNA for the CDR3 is TGTGCCAGCAGTTTATCCCACGGGGCCCAAGAGACCCAGTACTTC.

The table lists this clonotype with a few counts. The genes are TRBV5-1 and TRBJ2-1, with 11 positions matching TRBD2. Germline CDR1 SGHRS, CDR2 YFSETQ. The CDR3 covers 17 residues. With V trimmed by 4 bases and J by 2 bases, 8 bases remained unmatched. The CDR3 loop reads CASSAGLAASPYNEQFF. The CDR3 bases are TGCGCCAGCAGCGCGGGACTAGCGGCCTCCCCCTACAATGAGCAGTTCTTC.